The entry below gives a single T cell receptor beta chain sequence along with its context. Its antigen is still unknown. Between the trimmed V and J ends, which lost 3 bases and 0 bases, there was a span of 6 bases. CDR3 length: 13 residues. The germline gives CDR1 MGHRA, CDR2 YSYEKL. This entry belongs to a study of cytomegalovirus exposure and HLA in healthy donors. The PCR was carried out with 60 Vbeta primers and 13 Jbeta primers. Libraries were prepared by immunoSEQ multiplex PCR; TCRdb keeps only in-frame clonotypes and omits some of them. This sample carries roughly 160,000 clones, just under 80% of them seen once, and the ten largest clones take 1%. The study, taken as a whole, reports: A previous analysis found most TCR beta V segments productive roughly 90% or roughly 30% of the time. CMV serostatus was the only immune exposure information that was available. An assumption of roughly uniform sequencing depth across donors underlay the presence/absence analyses.

The sample consisted of PBMCs. The chain couples TRBV4-1 to TRBJ2-7; tentatively, D is TRBD2 (5 bases). This clonotype originated in a woman between 45 and 60 years old in good health and CMV-seropositive. The CDR3 coding sequence is TGCGCCAGCAGCCAGGACTTCTCCTACGAGCAGTACTTC. It is translated as CASSQDFSYEQYF.